This is a list of T cell receptor beta chains from one sample in a study of beta chain features in type 1 diabetes. The protocol was immunoSEQ multiplex PCR, while the TCRdb copy is restricted to in-frame clones and leaves out a portion. The sample has 150,000 to 200,000 clones, approximately 8.4% seen once. The sequenced sample was central memory CD4+ T cells from blood. These receptors came from a man between 18 and 35 years old with type 1 diabetes. Each CDR3 is given with its conserved first and last residue. D genes are given only for firm matches.

V	J	D	CDR3
TRBV11-2	TRBJ1-1	NA	CASSRGLGTEAFF
TRBV19	TRBJ1-2	TRBD1	CASTRQGAALYGYTF
TRBV7-2	TRBJ2-5	NA	CASSTGVGPQYF
TRBV7-9	TRBJ2-1	NA	CASSGPREQFF
TRBV29-1	TRBJ2-3	NA	CSVVPQGPAGTQYF
TRBV2	TRBJ1-2	TRBD1	CASSLGQGRDYGYTF
TRBV19	TRBJ2-2	TRBD2	CASSKRGLAENTGELFF
TRBV4-2	TRBJ2-5	TRBD2	CASSPVGTSGKGGETQYF
TRBV6-6	TRBJ2-2	NA	CASSTGGELFF
TRBV5-4	TRBJ2-3	NA	CASSSTIHRGTQYF
TRBV21-1	TRBJ1-1	NA	CASSNSPGCVGNTEAFF
TRBV13	TRBJ2-5	TRBD1	CASSADRGLQETQYF
TRBV5-4	TRBJ2-7	TRBD2	CASSFGLTSDLEQYF
TRBV5-6	TRBJ1-5	NA	CASSLWRPANSNQPQHF
TRBV2	TRBJ1-2	NA	CASRPGYPSGYTF
TRBV7-2	TRBJ2-2	NA	CASSPQDTGELFF
TRBV7-7	TRBJ2-2	TRBD2	CASSSTSGSFAGELFF
TRBV9	TRBJ2-7	NA	CASSVVRSSGFYEQYF
TRBV7-9	TRBJ2-7	NA	CASSLGPGVGDEQYF
TRBV30	TRBJ1-3	NA	CAWKGPGNTIYF
TRBV18	TRBJ1-5	TRBD1	CASSPDRAQPQHF
TRBV2	TRBJ1-2	NA	CASSGEGNYGYTF
TRBV6-6	TRBJ2-3	TRBD2	CASSDPSGGTDTQYF
TRBV29-1	TRBJ2-3	NA	CSACGVEGDTQYF
TRBV9	TRBJ2-5	TRBD2	CASSVGAGRFQETQYF
TRBV5-1	TRBJ2-3	TRBD2	CASSWDPGLAGGSTDTQYF
TRBV6-5	TRBJ2-2	TRBD2	CASRLLSGGGELFF
TRBV27	TRBJ1-1	NA	CASSFQRRDTEAFF
TRBV7-9	TRBJ2-1	TRBD2	CASSSSRLAGRNEQFF
TRBV19	TRBJ2-1	TRBD2	CASTSLAGANEQFF
TRBV5-1	TRBJ2-7	NA	CASSLEFSSYEQYF
TRBV11-2	TRBJ2-4	NA	CASSPRVGHKYF
TRBV19	TRBJ1-1	TRBD1	CASSTGTGWSTEAFF
TRBV4-1	TRBJ2-5	TRBD1	CASSLERVGQGSRETQYF
TRBV27	TRBJ2-1	NA	CASSLTWWADEQFF
TRBV5-1	TRBJ1-1	NA	CASTRDTNTEAFF
TRBV4-3	TRBJ2-5	NA	CASSQDDRAGLETQYF
TRBV28	TRBJ2-5	TRBD1	CASRDRGSQYF
TRBV19	TRBJ2-6	NA	CASSIGAATSGANVLTF
TRBV5-4	TRBJ1-1	NA	CASSPGGMAGYGAEAFF
TRBV29-1	TRBJ2-5	NA	CSAGGLQETQYF
TRBV7-9	TRBJ2-7	TRBD2	CASSLVLAGGQPYEQYF
TRBV9	TRBJ1-3	NA	CASSVGPGLAVGNTIYF
TRBV7-9	TRBJ2-5	TRBD1	CASSLRDSQETQYF
TRBV14	TRBJ1-2	NA	CASSQDPFYGYTF
TRBV6-4	TRBJ2-1	TRBD2	CASRGLAGGGEQFF
TRBV10-3	TRBJ1-1	TRBD1	CAISDRVNTEAFF
TRBV11-2	TRBJ2-1	TRBD2	CASSPNLGEGLVPFF
TRBV5-4	TRBJ1-4	NA	CASSTDTGGEKLFF
TRBV29-1	TRBJ1-1	TRBD1	CSARGQVNTEAFF
TRBV23-1	TRBJ2-5	NA	CASSLYNSQETQYF